This T cell receptor beta chain was retrieved from a study of memory CD8 T cells in hepatitis C reinfection. Study in general: Pre-reinfection samples were taken 55 to 20 weeks before detection. The study's findings and limits: With 5 or 6 donors, public clonotype conclusions could not be definitive.

As concerns this clone: Its antigen is as yet unknown.

Time point denoted: pre-reinfection, 55 to 20 weeks before reinfection detection. Sorted cells were sequenced directly ex vivo without any in vitro expansion. People who inject drugs from Montreal's HEPCO study were the donors. A couple of donors provided sorted CD3+ CD8+ CD45RO- naive CD8 T cells at all three reinfection time points. This CDR3 has 15 amino acids. The ends were cut back, 5 bases at V and 1 base at J, with 12 bases in the middle. Germline CDR1 reads MNHEY; CDR2 reads SMNVEV (reference sequence). Using immunoSEQ multiplex PCR, the repertoire was profiled, and TCRdb retains in-frame clones only, with some absent. The data contain about 50,000 clones, roughly 90% of them singletons.

The chain employs TRBV27 and TRBJ1-3; possible D gene TRBD1, 5 bases. This TCR was sampled from a man between 18 and 35 years old with hepatitis C virus infection. Sequenced input: naive CD8+ T cells sorted from blood. Here the CDR3 reads CASSQDPGSGNTIYF. The DNA for the CDR3 is TGTGCCAGCAGTCAGGACCCAGGGTCTGGAAACACCATATATTTT.